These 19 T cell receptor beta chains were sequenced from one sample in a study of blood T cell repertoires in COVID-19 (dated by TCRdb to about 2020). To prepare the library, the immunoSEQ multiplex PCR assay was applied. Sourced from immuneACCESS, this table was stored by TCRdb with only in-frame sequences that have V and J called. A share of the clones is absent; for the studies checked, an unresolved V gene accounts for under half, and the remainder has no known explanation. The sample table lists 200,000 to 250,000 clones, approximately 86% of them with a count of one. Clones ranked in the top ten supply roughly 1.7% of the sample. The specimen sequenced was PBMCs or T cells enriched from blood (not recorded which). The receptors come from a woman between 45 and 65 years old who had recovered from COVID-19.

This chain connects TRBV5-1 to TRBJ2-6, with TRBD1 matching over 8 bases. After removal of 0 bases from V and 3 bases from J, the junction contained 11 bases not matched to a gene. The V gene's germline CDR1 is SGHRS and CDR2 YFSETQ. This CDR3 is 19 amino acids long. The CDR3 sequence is CASSLDATGVSFGANVLTF. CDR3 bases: TGCGCCAGCAGCTTGGATGCGACAGGGGTCTCCTTTGGGGCCAACGTCCTGACTTTC.

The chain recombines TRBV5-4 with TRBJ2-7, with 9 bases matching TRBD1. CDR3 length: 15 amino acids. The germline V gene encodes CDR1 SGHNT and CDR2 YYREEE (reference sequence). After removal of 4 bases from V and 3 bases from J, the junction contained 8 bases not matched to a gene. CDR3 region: CASSPLQGAFYEQYF. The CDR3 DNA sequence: TGTGCCAGCAGCCCCCTACAGGGGGCTTTCTACGAGCAGTACTTC.

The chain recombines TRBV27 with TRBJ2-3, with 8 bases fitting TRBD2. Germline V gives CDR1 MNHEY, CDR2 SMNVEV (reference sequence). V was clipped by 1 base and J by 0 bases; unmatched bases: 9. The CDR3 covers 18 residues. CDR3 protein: CASSLYVPPSGSTDTQYF. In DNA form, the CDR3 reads TGTGCCAGCAGTTTATACGTCCCACCTAGCGGGAGCACAGATACGCAGTATTTT.

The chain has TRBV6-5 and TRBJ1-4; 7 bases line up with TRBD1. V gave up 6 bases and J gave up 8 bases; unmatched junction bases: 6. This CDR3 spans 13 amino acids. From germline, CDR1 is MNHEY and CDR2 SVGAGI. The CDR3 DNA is TGTGCCAGCAGCGCCGGACAGGCAGAAAAACTGTTTTTT. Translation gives CASSAGQAEKLFF.

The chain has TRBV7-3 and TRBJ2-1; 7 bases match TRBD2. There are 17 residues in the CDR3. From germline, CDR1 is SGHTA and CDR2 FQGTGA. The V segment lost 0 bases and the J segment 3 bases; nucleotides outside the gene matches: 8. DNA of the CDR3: TGTGCCAGCAGCTTAACGTCGGCTAGCGGAAGCTACAATGAGCAGTTCTTC. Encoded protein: CASSLTSASGSYNEQFF.

DNA of the CDR3: TGCAGTGCTAGAGATTCTTATGAGCAGTTCTTC. Translated: CSARDSYEQFF. The J gene is TRBJ2-1, the V gene TRBV20-1; D ambiguous. V shed 0 bases and J shed 8 bases, with 5 bases lying between them. The CDR3 loop spans 11 amino acids. The germline gives CDR1 DFQATT, CDR2 SNEGSKA (reference sequence).

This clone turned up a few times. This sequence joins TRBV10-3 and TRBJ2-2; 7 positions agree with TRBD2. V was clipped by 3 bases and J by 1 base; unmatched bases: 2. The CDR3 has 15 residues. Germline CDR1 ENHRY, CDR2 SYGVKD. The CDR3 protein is CAISEASGNTGELFF. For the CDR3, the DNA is TGTGCCATCAGTGAAGCTAGCGGGAACACCGGGGAGCTGTTTTTT.

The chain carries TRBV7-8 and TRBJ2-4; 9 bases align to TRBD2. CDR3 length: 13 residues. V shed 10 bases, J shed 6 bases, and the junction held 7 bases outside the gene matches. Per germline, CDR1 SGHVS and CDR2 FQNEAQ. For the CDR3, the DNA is TGTGCCACGACTAGCGGCGCCCGAAACATTCAGTACTTC. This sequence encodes CATTSGARNIQYF.

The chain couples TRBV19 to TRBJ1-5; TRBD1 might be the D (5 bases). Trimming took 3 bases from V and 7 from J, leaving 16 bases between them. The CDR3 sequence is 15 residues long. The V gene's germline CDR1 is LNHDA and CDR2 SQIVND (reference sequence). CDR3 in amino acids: CASSIEGEDWQPQHF. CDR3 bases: TGTGCCAGTAGTATCGAAGGGGAGGATTGGCAGCCCCAGCATTTT. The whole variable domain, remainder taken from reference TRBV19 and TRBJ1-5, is DGGITQSPKYLFRKEGQNVTLSCEQNLNHDAMYWYRQDPGQGLRLIYYSQIVNDFQKGDIAEGYSVSREKKESFPLTVTSAQKNPTAFYLCASSIEGEDWQPQHFGDGTRLSIL.

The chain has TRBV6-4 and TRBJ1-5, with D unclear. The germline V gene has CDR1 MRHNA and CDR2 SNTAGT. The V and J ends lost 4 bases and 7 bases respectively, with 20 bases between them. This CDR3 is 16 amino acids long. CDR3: CASSGWRAGQVQPQHF. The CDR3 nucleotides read TGTGCCAGCAGTGGTTGGAGGGCGGGCCAGGTACAGCCCCAGCATTTT.

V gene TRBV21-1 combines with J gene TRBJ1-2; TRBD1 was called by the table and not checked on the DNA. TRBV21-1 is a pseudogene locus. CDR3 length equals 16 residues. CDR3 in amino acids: CASSKESSETNYGYTF. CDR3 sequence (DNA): TGTGCCAGCAGCAAAGAATCGTCAGAAACTAACTATGGCTACACCTTC.

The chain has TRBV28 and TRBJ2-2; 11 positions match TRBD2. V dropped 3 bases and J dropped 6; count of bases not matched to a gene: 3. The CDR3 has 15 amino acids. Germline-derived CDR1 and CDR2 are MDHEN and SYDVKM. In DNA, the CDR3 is TGTGCCAGCAGTTTTTCACTAGCGGGAGCCGGGGAGCTGTTTTTT. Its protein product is CASSFSLAGAGELFF.

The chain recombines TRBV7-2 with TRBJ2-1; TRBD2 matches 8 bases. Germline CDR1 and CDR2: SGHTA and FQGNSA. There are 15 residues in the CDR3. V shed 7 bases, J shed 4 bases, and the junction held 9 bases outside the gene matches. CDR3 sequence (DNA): TGTGCCAGCACCCGCCAGCCTAGCGGGTACAATGAGCAGTTCTTC. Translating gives CASTRQPSGYNEQFF.

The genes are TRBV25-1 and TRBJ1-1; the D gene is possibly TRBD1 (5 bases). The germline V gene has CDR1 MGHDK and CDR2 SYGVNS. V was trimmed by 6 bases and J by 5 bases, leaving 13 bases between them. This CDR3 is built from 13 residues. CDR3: CASRGHLNTEAFF. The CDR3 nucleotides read TGTGCCAGCAGGGGGCATCTAAATACTGAAGCTTTCTTT.

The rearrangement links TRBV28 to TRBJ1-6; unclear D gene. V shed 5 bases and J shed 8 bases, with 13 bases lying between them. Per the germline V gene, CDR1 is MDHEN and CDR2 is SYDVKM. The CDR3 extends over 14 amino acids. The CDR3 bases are TGTGCCAGCAGTGTAAGACTAGGTCATTCACCCCTCCACTTT. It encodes CASSVRLGHSPLHF.

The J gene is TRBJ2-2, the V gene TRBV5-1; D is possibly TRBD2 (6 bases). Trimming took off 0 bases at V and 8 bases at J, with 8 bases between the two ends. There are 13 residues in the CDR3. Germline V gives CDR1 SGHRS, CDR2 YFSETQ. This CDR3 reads CASSLGAGGELFF. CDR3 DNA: TGCGCCAGCAGCTTGGGGGCGGGGGGGGAGCTGTTTTTT.

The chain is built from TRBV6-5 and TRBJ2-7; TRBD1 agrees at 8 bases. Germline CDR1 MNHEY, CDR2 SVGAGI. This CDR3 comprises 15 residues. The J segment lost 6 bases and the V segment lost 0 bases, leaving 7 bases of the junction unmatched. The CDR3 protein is CASSYSPDRVVEQYF. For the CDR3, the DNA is TGTGCCAGCAGTTACTCGCCGGACAGGGTAGTCGAGCAGTACTTC.

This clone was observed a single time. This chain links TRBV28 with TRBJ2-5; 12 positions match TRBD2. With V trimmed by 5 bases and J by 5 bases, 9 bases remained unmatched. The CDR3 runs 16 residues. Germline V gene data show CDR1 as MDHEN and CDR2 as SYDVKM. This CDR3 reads CASSIGLAGLRETQYF. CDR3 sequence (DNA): TGTGCCAGCAGTATAGGACTAGCGGGATTGAGGGAGACCCAGTACTTC.

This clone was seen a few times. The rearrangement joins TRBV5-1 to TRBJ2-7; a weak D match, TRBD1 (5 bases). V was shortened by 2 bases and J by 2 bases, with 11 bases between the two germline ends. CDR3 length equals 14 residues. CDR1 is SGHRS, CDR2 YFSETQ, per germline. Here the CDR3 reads CASSFDSKPYEQYF. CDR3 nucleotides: TGCGCCAGCAGCTTCGACAGTAAGCCCTACGAGCAGTACTTC. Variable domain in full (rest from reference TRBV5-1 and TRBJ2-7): KAGVTQTPRYLIKTRGQQVTLSCSPISGHRSVSWYQQTPGQGLQFLFEYFSETQRNKGNFPGRFSGRQFSNSRSEMNVSTLELGDSALYLCASSFDSKPYEQYFGPGTRLTVT.